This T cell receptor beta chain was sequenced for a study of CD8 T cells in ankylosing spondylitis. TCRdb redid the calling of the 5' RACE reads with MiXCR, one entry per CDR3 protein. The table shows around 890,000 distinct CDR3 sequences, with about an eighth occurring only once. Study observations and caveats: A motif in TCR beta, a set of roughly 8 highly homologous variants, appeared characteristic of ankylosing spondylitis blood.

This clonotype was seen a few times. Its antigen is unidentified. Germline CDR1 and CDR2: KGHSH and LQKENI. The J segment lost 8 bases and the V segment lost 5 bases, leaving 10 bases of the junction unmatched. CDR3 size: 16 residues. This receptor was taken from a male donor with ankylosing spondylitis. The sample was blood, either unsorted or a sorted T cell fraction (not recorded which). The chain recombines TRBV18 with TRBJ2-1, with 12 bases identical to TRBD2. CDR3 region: CASSATSGSLSDEQFF. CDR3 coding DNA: TGTGCCAGCTCAGCGACTAGCGGGAGCCTCAGTGATGAGCAGTTCTTC.